The sequence of this T cell receptor beta chain was determined in a study of regulatory T cells in long-lasting Graves disease. This CDR3 is built from 15 residues. Germline assignment: CDR1 SGHAT and CDR2 FQNNGV. The germline V and J ends were trimmed by 0 bases and 0 bases, with 6 bases remaining between them. This clonotype was detected ten times or more. Time point of the sample: persistent/refractory GD, antithyroid drugs over 5 years with positive TRAb. With RNA extracted from PBMCs as input, the TCR library was made. Arm-PCR of CDR3 regions and iRepertoire HTBI primers were the basis on which TCR beta libraries were built. TCRdb fed the multiplex PCR reads into MiXCR, producing one record per CDR3 protein. The data contain 450,000 or so distinct CDR3 sequences, more than 20% of them singletons.

The starting material was peripheral blood mononuclear cells (PBMCs), obtained when the disease was refractory, from a patient treated with antithyroid drugs. This receptor was identified in a female donor with Graves disease. This chain connects TRBV11-2 to TRBJ2-1; perhaps TRBD2 as D (5 bases). DNA of the CDR3: TGTGCCAGCAGCTTAGATACTAGCTCCTACAATGAGCAGTTCTTC. This sequence encodes CASSLDTSSYNEQFF.